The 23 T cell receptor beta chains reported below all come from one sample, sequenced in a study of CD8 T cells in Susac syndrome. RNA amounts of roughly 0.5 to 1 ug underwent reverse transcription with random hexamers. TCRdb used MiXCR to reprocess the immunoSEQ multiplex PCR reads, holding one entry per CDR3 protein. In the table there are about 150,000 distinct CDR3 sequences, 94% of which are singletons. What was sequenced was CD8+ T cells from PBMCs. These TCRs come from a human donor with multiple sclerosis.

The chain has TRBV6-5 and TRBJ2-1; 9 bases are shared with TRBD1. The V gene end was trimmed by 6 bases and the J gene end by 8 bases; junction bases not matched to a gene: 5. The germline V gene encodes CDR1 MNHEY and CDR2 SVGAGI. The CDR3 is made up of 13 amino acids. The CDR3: CASRQGARDEQFF. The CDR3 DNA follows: TGTGCCAGCAGACAGGGGGCTCGGGATGAGCAGTTCTTC.

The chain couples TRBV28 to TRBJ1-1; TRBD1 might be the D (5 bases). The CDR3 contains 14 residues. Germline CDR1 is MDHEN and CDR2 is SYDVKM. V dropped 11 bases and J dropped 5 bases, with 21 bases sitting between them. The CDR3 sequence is CASRDSLVGTEAFF. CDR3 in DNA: TGTGCCTCCCGGGACTCCCTTGTCGGGACTGAAGCTTTCTTT.

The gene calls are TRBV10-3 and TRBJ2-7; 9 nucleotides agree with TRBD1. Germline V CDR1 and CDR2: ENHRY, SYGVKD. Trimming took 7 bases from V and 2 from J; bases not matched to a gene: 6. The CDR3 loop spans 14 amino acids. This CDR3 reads CAINPGQGAYEQYF. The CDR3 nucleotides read TGTGCCATCAACCCGGGACAGGGTGCCTACGAGCAGTACTTC.

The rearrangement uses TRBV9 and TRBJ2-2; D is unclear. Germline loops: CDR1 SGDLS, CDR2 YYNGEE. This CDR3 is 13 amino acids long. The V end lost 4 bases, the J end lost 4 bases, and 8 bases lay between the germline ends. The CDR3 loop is CASSPPSTGELFF. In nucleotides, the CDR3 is TGTGCCAGCAGCCCCCCCTCCACCGGGGAGCTGTTTTTT.

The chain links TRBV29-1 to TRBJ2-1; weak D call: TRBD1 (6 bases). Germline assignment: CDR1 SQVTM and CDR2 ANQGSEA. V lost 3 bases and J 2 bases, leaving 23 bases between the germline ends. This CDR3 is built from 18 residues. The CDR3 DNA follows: TGCAGCGTTGACTCTGGGCAGGGGATTTCCCCCGCCTACAATGAGCAGTTCTTC. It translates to CSVDSGQGISPAYNEQFF.

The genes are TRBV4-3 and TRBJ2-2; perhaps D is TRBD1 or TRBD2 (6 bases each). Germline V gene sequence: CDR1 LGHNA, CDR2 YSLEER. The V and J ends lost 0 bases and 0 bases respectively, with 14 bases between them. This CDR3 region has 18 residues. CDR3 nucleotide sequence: TGCGCCAGCAGCCAAGATAGGTTGGGGGGCGCGAACACCGGGGAGCTGTTTTTT. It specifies CASSQDRLGGANTGELFF.

CDR3 sequence: CSAIAKTNYGYTF. Written as DNA, the CDR3 is TGCAGCGCTATAGCGAAAACTAACTATGGCTACACCTTC. The V call is TRBV29-1, the J call TRBJ1-2; no definite D call. Per germline, CDR1 SQVTM and CDR2 ANQGSEA. V lost 7 bases to trimming and J lost 0 bases, with 12 bases between them. This CDR3 is built from 13 residues.

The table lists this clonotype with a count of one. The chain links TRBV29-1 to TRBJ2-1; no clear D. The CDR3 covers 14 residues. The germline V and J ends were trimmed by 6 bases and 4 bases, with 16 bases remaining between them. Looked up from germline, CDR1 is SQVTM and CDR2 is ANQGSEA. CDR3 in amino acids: CSVGNKRGYNEQFF. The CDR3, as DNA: TGCAGCGTGGGGAACAAGAGAGGATACAATGAGCAGTTCTTC.

CDR3 residues: CASSRLRDSNQPQHF. CDR3 DNA: TGTGCCAGTAGCCGCCTCAGGGATAGCAATCAGCCCCAGCATTTT. The rearrangement links TRBV19 to TRBJ1-5; TRBD1 is a possible D gene (5 bases). V lost 6 bases to trimming and J lost 0 bases, with 12 bases between them. The CDR3 is made up of 15 amino acids. The germline CDR1 and CDR2 sequences are LNHDA and SQIVND (reference sequence).

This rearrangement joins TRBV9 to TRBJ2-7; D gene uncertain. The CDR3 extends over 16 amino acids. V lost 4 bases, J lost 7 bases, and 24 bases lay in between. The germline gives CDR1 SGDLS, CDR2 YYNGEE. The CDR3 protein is CASSPHPGRSPGEQYF. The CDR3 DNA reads TGTGCCAGCAGCCCCCATCCGGGTCGGTCCCCAGGAGAGCAGTACTTC.

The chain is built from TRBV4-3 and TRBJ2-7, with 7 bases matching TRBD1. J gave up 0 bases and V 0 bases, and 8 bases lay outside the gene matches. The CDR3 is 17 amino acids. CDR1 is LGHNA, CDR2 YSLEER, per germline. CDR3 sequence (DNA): TGCGCCAGCAGCCAAGAGGCTATCGGGACAGCCTCCTACGAGCAGTACTTC. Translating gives CASSQEAIGTASYEQYF.

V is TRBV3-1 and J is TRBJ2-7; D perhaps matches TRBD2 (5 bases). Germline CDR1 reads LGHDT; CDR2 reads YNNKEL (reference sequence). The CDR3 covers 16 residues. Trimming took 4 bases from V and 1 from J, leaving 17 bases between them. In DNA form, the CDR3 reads TGTGCCAGCAGCCCCCTGGCGGTGAGGGCTTCCTACGAGCAGTACTTC. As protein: CASSPLAVRASYEQYF.

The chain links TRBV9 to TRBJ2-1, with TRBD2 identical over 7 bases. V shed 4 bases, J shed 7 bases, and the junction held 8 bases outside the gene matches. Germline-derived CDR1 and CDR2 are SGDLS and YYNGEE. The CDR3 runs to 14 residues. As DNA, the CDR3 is TGTGCCAGCAGCCCTGGACTAGTGTTAAATGAGCAGTTCTTC. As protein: CASSPGLVLNEQFF.

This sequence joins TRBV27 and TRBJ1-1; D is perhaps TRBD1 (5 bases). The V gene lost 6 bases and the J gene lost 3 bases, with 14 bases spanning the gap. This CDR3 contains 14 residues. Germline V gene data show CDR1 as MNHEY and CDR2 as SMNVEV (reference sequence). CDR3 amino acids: CASSPLWGDTEAFF. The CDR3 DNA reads TGTGCCAGCAGCCCACTTTGGGGGGACACTGAAGCTTTCTTT.

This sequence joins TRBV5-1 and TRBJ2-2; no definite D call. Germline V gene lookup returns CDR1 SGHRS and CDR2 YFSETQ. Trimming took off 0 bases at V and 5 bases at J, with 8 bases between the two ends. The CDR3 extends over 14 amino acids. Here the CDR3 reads CASSLGPRTGELFF. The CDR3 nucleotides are TGCGCCAGCAGCTTGGGACCTAGAACCGGGGAGCTGTTTTTT. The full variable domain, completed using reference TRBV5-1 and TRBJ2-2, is KAGVTQTPRYLIKTRGQQVTLSCSPISGHRSVSWYQQTPGQGLQFLFEYFSETQRNKGNFPGRFSGRQFSNSRSEMNVSTLELGDSALYLCASSLGPRTGELFFGEGSRLTVL.

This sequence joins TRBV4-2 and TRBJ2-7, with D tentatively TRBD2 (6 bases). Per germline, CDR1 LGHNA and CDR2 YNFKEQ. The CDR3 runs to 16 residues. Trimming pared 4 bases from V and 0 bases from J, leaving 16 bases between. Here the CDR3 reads CASSPRETLDSYEQYF. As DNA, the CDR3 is TGTGCCAGCAGCCCACGGGAGACCCTTGACTCCTACGAGCAGTACTTC.

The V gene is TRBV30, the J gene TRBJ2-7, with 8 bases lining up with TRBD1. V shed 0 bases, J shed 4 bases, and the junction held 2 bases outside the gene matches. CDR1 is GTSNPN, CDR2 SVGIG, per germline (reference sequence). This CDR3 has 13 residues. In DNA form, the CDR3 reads TGTGCCTGGAGTGTACGGACAGGGTACGAGCAGTACTTC. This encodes CAWSVRTGYEQYF.

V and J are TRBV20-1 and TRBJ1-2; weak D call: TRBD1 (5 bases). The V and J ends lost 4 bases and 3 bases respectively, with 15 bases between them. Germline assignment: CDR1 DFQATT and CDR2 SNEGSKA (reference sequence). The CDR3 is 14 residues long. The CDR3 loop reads CSAKPKGNHYGYTF. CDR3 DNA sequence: TGCAGTGCTAAACCGAAGGGGAATCACTATGGCTACACCTTC.

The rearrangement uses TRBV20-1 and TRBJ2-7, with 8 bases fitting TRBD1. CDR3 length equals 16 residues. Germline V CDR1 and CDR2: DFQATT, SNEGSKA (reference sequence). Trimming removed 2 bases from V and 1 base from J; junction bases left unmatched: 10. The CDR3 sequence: CSARYVEGTGSYEQYF. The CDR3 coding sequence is TGCAGTGCTAGATACGTTGAGGGGACAGGTTCCTACGAGCAGTACTTC.

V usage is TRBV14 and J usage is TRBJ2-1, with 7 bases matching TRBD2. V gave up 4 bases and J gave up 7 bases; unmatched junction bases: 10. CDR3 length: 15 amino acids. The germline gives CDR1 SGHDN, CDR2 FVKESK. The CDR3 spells CASSPRPTSVNEQFF. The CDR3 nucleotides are TGTGCCAGCAGCCCACGCCCTACTAGCGTTAATGAGCAGTTCTTC.

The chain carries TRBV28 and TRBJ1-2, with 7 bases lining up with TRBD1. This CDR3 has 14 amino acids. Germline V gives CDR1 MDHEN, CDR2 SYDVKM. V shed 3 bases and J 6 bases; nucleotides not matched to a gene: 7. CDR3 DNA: TGTGCCAGCAGTTTGCCACAGGGGATTAATGGCTACACCTTC. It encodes CASSLPQGINGYTF.

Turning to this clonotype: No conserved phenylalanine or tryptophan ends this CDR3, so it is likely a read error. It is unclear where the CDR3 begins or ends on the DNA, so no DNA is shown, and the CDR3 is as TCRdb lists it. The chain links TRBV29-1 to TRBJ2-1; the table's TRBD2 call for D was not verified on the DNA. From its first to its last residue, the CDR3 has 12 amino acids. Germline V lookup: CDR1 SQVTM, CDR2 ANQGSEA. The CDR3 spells CSGASGYNEQFL.

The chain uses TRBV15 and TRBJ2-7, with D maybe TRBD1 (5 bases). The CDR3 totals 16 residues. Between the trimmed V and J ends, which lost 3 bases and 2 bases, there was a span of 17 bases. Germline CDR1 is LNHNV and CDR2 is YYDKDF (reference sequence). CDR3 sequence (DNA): TGTGCCACCAGCAGCCGGGCCAAAGTAGGGGCCTACGAGCAGTACTTC. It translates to CATSSRAKVGAYEQYF. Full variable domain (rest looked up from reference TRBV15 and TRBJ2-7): DAMVIQNPRYQVTQFGKPVTLSCSQTLNHNVMYWYQQKSSQAPKLLFHYYDKDFNNEADTPDNFQSRRPNTSFCFLDIRSPGLGDTAMYLCATSSRAKVGAYEQYFGPGTRLTVT.